This TCR beta chain appears in the sequencing data of a study of cytomegalovirus exposure and HLA in healthy donors. Germline V gene sequence: CDR1 SNHLY, CDR2 FYNNEI. Trimming took 4 bases from V and 6 from J, leaving 19 bases between them. This CDR3 contains 15 residues. Researchers ran the PCR with 60 Vbeta and 13 Jbeta primers. Some clones are missing from TCRdb's copy, which holds only in-frame ones; the method was immunoSEQ multiplex PCR. The sample carries under 150,000 clones, over 60% recorded once. This sequence originates from a human donor in good health. The source material was PBMCs. The gene calls are TRBV2 and TRBJ2-7; D may be TRBD2 (7 bases). CDR3 sequence: CASSVRGGGAFEQYF. The DNA for the CDR3 is TGTGCCAGCAGTGTAAGGGGAGGGGGGGCCTTCGAGCAGTACTTC.